These 26 T cell receptor beta chains came from one sample sequenced in a study of T cells in Graves' hyperthyroidism and ophthalmopathy. Amplification of TCR beta CDR3 regions was performed using RNA transcripts as template. Researchers ran a first-round RT-PCR on the TCR CDR3 using the HTBI primer set. TCRdb re-derived calls from the multiplex PCR reads in MiXCR, one entry per CDR3 protein. The table includes under 600,000 distinct CDR3 sequences, approximately 15% detected once. The specimen was blood. The receptor source for this set is a woman in her thirties or forties with Graves' ophthalmopathy.

Many counts were recorded for this clonotype. The chain is built from TRBV11-2 and TRBJ1-1; D ambiguous. CDR1 is SGHAT and CDR2 is FQNNGV in the germline V gene. Deletions cut 0 bases from V and 10 bases from J, with 12 bases between. CDR3 length equals 13 residues. Here the CDR3 reads CASSLDGGLSAFF. The CDR3, as DNA: TGTGCCAGCAGCTTAGATGGCGGGTTGTCAGCTTTCTTT.

The chain recombines TRBV12-3 or TRBV12-4 with TRBJ2-5; perhaps TRBD1 as D (5 bases). Trimming removed 7 bases at V and 7 bases at J, with 13 bases between. This CDR3 region has 12 residues. This chain's CDR3 is CASTAGLGTQYF. The DNA of the CDR3 is TGTGCCAGCACCGCAGGGCTTGGGACCCAGTACTTC.

This clonotype was picked up a small number of times. The rearrangement uses TRBV29-1 and TRBJ2-1, with a tentative D call TRBD2 (7 bases). Trimming removed 6 bases at V and 4 bases at J, with 16 bases between. CDR3 length equals 14 residues. CDR1 and CDR2 from the germline V gene are SQVTM and ANQGSEA. The CDR3 nucleotides are TGCAGCGTGGGGGGGGCGGCTCCGTACAATGAGCAGTTCTTC. Translation: CSVGGAAPYNEQFF.

In this sample, this clonotype turned up once. This sequence joins TRBV12-3 or TRBV12-4 and TRBJ1-2, with 10 bases aligning to TRBD1. This CDR3 is built from 15 residues. The V segment lost 0 bases and the J segment 3 bases; nucleotides outside the gene matches: 1. CDR3 in amino acids: CASSLAGTGDYGYTF. In DNA form, the CDR3 reads TGTGCCAGCAGTTTAGCCGGGACAGGGGACTATGGCTACACCTTC.

This clonotype was picked up one time. This chain links TRBV11-2 with TRBJ2-1; D not resolved. Trimming removed 1 base at V and 2 bases at J, with 27 bases between. The V gene's germline CDR1 is SGHAT and CDR2 FQNNGV. The CDR3 runs 21 residues. The DNA of the CDR3 is TGTGCCAGCAGCTTAGTATCCAGCTTAGCTGTTAGACTCTTACCCTACAATGAGCAGTTCTTC. Protein sequence: CASSLVSSLAVRLLPYNEQFF.

This clonotype was counted ten times or more. This chain joins TRBV11-2 and TRBJ1-1; D possibly corresponds to TRBD1 (5 bases). The length of the CDR3 is 13 residues. Germline lookup yields CDR1 SGHAT and CDR2 FQNNGV. V was trimmed by 5 bases and J by 7 bases, leaving 14 bases between them. The CDR3 is CASSLRRDFEAFF. CDR3 DNA: TGTGCCAGCAGCCTACGGAGGGACTTTGAAGCTTTCTTT.

This clonotype was recorded at least ten times. The chain links TRBV12-3 or TRBV12-4 to TRBJ2-1; perhaps TRBD1 as D (6 bases). V lost 5 bases, J lost 1 base, and 18 bases lay in between. This CDR3 region has 17 residues. The CDR3 here is CASSPPTGFNSYNEQFF. CDR3 coding DNA: TGTGCCAGCAGTCCTCCGACAGGTTTTAATTCCTACAATGAGCAGTTCTTC.

This chain connects TRBV20-1 to TRBJ2-7, with D perhaps TRBD2 (5 bases). Trimming stripped 6 bases from V and 4 bases from J, with 16 bases between. There are 13 residues in the CDR3. The germline gives CDR1 DFQATT, CDR2 SNEGSKA (reference sequence). The CDR3 nucleotides read TGCAGTGCACCCTCGGGATTTTCATACGAGCAGTACTTC. Protein product: CSAPSGFSYEQYF.

This clonotype was counted only a few times. This chain joins TRBV7-9 and TRBJ1-4; D not certain. This CDR3 contains 13 residues. Trimming removed 0 bases at V and 6 bases at J, with 5 bases between. Germline V gives CDR1 SEHNR, CDR2 FQNEAQ (reference sequence). The CDR3 DNA sequence: TGTGCCAGCAGCTTAGCACCCGATGAAAAACTGTTTTTT. It translates to CASSLAPDEKLFF.

This clonotype appeared a few times. The rearrangement links TRBV10-1 to TRBJ1-1; a possible D gene is TRBD1 (6 bases). Per germline, CDR1 WNHNN and CDR2 SYGVQD (reference sequence). This CDR3 contains 15 residues. The V end lost 7 bases, the J end lost 4 bases, and 19 bases lay between the germline ends. CDR3 region: CASKEDGGRGTEAFF. CDR3 bases: TGCGCCAGCAAAGAGGATGGGGGGCGCGGCACTGAAGCTTTCTTT.

This clonotype has a count of ten or more. The V call is TRBV30, the J call TRBJ2-1; 7 bases agree with TRBD1. In germline, CDR1 is GTSNPN, CDR2 SVGIG (reference sequence). The length of the CDR3 is 14 residues. V lost 4 bases and J lost 1; bases outside the gene matches: 4. CDR3 in amino acids: CAWNRGRSYNEQFF. In DNA form, the CDR3 reads TGTGCCTGGAACAGGGGTCGTTCCTACAATGAGCAGTTCTTC. Using reference TRBV30 and TRBJ2-1 for the parts outside the CDR3, the full variable domain is SQTIHQWPATLVQPVGSPLSLECTVEGTSNPNLYWYRQAAGRGLQLLFYSVGIGQISSEVPQNLSASRPQDRQFILSSKKLLLSDSGFYLCAWNRGRSYNEQFFGPGTRLTVL.

The V call is TRBV6-8, the J call TRBJ1-6; maybe TRBD1 (6 bases). Between the trimmed V and J ends, which lost 4 bases and 2 bases, there was a span of 9 bases. The CDR3 consists of 15 residues. Germline loops: CDR1 MNHGY, CDR2 SAAAGT. The CDR3 nucleotides read TGTGCCAGCAGTTCTCAGGGGACCTATAATTCACCCCTCCACTTT. Translation: CASSSQGTYNSPLHF.

This rearrangement joins TRBV12-5 to TRBJ1-6; D ambiguous. The CDR3 contains 17 residues. CDR1 LGHNT and CDR2 FRNRAP come from the germline V gene. V was trimmed by 0 bases and J by 0 bases, leaving 9 bases between them. This CDR3 is CASGLVRMSSYNSPLHF. CDR3 nucleotide sequence: TGTGCTAGTGGTTTGGTACGAATGAGCTCCTATAATTCACCCCTCCACTTT.

The chain uses TRBV7-9 and TRBJ2-1, with TRBD2 matching over 13 bases. Unmatched junction bases numbered 19, after V lost 11 bases and J lost 0 bases. Per the germline V gene, CDR1 is SEHNR and CDR2 is FQNEAQ (reference sequence). The CDR3 is made up of 20 amino acids. The CDR3 spells CARTQHGSLAGGPSYNEQFF. Written as DNA, the CDR3 is TGTGCCCGCACCCAGCACGGGTCACTAGCGGGAGGGCCCTCCTACAATGAGCAGTTCTTC.

This clonotype has a handful of counts. No conserved phenylalanine or tryptophan ends this CDR3, so it is likely a read error. The CDR3 DNA reads as TGTGCCTGGAGGGTAAGGGGGCGAGAGACCCAGTACCTC. It specifies CAWRVRGRETQYL. The rearrangement links TRBV30 to TRBJ2-5; TRBD1 aligns across 7 bases. The CDR3 spans 13 residues. With V trimmed by 3 bases and J by 4 bases, 5 bases remained unmatched. The germline V gene has CDR1 GTSNPN and CDR2 SVGIG (reference sequence).

This clonotype was seen ten or more times. V usage is TRBV6-1 and J usage is TRBJ2-7; a possible D gene is TRBD2 (6 bases). The germline gives CDR1 MNHNS, CDR2 SASEGT. Deletions cut 7 bases from V and 5 bases from J, with 18 bases between. The CDR3 length is 14 residues. CDR3 sequence reads: CASTGTGPPHEQYF. DNA for the CDR3: TGTGCCAGCACGGGGACTGGGCCCCCCCACGAGCAGTACTTC.

V usage is TRBV12-3 or TRBV12-4 and J usage is TRBJ2-1; D possibly matches TRBD1 or TRBD2 (6 bases each). The ends were cut back, 5 bases at V and 12 bases at J, with 11 bases in the middle. CDR3 size: 11 residues. The CDR3 reads CASSGGTLQFF. CDR3 nucleotide sequence: TGTGCCAGCAGTGGCGGGACATTGCAGTTCTTC.

This clonotype was detected many times. The chain has TRBV5-1 and TRBJ2-3; possibly TRBD2 for D (6 bases). The CDR3 is 15 amino acids. V lost 4 bases and J 2 bases, leaving 14 bases between the germline ends. Germline CDR1 SGHRS, CDR2 YFSETQ. CDR3 sequence reads: CASSMEGRSTDTQYF. The DNA for the CDR3 is TGCGCCAGCAGCATGGAGGGACGGTCCACAGATACGCAGTATTTT.

The table lists this clonotype with many counts. This sequence joins TRBV24-1 and TRBJ2-7; D is unresolved. The CDR3 is 11 residues long. V was clipped by 7 bases and J by 5 bases, with 8 bases between them. Germline assignment: CDR1 KGHDR and CDR2 SFDVKD. In DNA form, the CDR3 reads TGTGCCACCAGCCGTGGGAACGAGCAGTACTTC. It encodes CATSRGNEQYF.

This sequence joins TRBV3-1 and TRBJ2-1; D might be TRBD2 (5 bases). CDR1 LGHDT and CDR2 YNNKEL come from the germline V gene (reference sequence). The V end was cut by 1 base, the J end by 5 bases, with 15 bases between. The CDR3 runs to 16 residues. The CDR3 nucleotides are TGTGCCAGCAGCCAAGGCAGCGGACTGTGGAACAATGAGCAGTTCTTC. Translated: CASSQGSGLWNNEQFF.

A few counts support this clonotype. V and J are TRBV20-1 and TRBJ2-7; the D gene is possibly TRBD2 (5 bases). CDR3 length: 12 amino acids. Trimming cost V 6 bases and J 0 bases, with 9 bases left between them. CDR1 is DFQATT, CDR2 SNEGSKA, per germline (reference sequence). The CDR3 DNA reads TGCAGTGCCAGGACTTTCTCCTACGAGCAGTACTTC. It specifies CSARTFSYEQYF.

This clonotype was counted ten times or more. The chain uses TRBV18 and TRBJ1-2, with a weak D call TRBD1 (5 bases). The germline V gene has CDR1 KGHSH and CDR2 LQKENI. Trimming cost V 8 bases and J 4 bases, with 14 bases left between them. This CDR3 comprises 13 residues. CDR3 loop: CASTSGTAYGYTF. The CDR3 nucleotides are TGTGCCAGCACCTCCGGGACGGCCTATGGCTACACCTTC.

At least ten counts were recorded for this clonotype. V and J are TRBV29-1 and TRBJ1-3; tentative D call: TRBD1 (5 bases). This CDR3 spans 14 amino acids. Germline V gene data show CDR1 as SQVTM and CDR2 as ANQGSEA. With 4 bases removed from V and 0 bases from J, the gap between germline ends came to 10 bases. As DNA, the CDR3 is TGCAGCGTTGCAGCGGGGGGCTCTGGAAACACCATATATTTT. It is translated as CSVAAGGSGNTIYF. The entire variable domain, with the rest obtained from reference TRBV29-1 and TRBJ1-3, is as follows: SAVISQKPSRDICQRGTSLTIQCQVDSQVTMMFWYRQQPGQSLTLIATANQGSEATYESGFVIDKFPISRPNLTFSTLTVSNMSPEDSSIYLCSVAAGGSGNTIYFGEGSWLTVV.

This clonotype was seen ten or more times. The V and J genes are TRBV18 and TRBJ2-5, with TRBD1 as a possible D gene (6 bases). Trimming removed 6 bases at V and 2 bases at J, with 13 bases between. Germline V CDR1 and CDR2: KGHSH, LQKENI. CDR3 length equals 14 residues. For the CDR3, the DNA is TGTGCCAGCTCCCCAGAGGGACATCAAGAGACCCAGTACTTC. It specifies CASSPEGHQETQYF.

This clonotype was detected a few times. The chain combines TRBV19 with TRBJ1-2; TRBD1 might be the D (6 bases). Germline V gene sequence: CDR1 LNHDA, CDR2 SQIVND (reference sequence). The ends were cut back, 5 bases at V and 4 bases at J, with 11 bases in the middle. This CDR3 comprises 13 residues. This chain's CDR3 is CASSVQGLYGYTF. CDR3 nucleotides: TGTGCCAGTAGTGTACAGGGACTCTATGGCTACACCTTC.

This clonotype has a single count. The chain uses TRBV5-5 and TRBJ1-2, with 11 bases aligning to TRBD1. Trimming took 5 bases from V and 6 from J; bases not matched to a gene: 6. CDR1 is SGHKS and CDR2 is YYEKEE in the germline V gene (reference sequence). There are 14 residues in the CDR3. The CDR3 DNA sequence: TGTGCCAGCAGAACCGGGACAGGGGGAGATGGCTACACCTTC. Translation: CASRTGTGGDGYTF.